The table lists the clone carrying this TCR beta chain with a few counts. As yet, its antigen is unknown. This specimen belongs to a study of T cells after yellow fever vaccination. Study conclusions and caveats: There was a small share of clonotypes that showed up in both the CD4 and CD8 compartments. Subsequent booster samples again held most clones from primary vaccination (roughly 95% CD4, roughly 91% CD8).

Germline V gene sequence: CDR1 DFQATT, CDR2 SNEGSKA (reference sequence). The germline V and J ends were trimmed by 6 bases and 3 bases, with 10 bases remaining between them. This CDR3 spans 12 amino acids. MiXCR, run by TCRdb on the 5' RACE reads, gives a single entry per CDR3 protein. The table lists fewer than 500,000 distinct CDR3 sequences, around a sixth of them singletons. The TCR sequence derives from a young man who received the YFV17D yellow fever vaccine. The material sequenced was PBMCs, taken before the yellow fever booster vaccination. This chain connects TRBV20-1 to TRBJ2-3, with D possibly TRBD1 on 6 matching bases. CDR3 amino acids: CSARTVTDTQYF. Written as DNA, the CDR3 is TGCAGTGCGCGGACAGTTACAGATACGCAGTATTTT.